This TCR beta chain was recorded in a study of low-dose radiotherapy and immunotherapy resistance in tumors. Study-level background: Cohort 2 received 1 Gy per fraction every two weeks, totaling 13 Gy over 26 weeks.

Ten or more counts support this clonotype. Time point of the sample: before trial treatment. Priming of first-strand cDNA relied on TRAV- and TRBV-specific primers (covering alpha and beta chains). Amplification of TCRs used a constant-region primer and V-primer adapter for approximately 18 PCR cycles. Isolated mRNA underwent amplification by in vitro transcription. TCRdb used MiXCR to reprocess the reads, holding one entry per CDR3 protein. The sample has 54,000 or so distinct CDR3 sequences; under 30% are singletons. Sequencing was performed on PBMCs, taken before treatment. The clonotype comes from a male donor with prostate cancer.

The CDR3 nucleotides are TGTGCCTGGCGGGGGGGGGACAGCTTTTACGAGCAGTACTTC. Protein: CAWRGGDSFYEQYF. The rearrangement uses TRBV30 and TRBJ2-7; D might be TRBD2 (8 bases). V was clipped by 5 bases and J by 4 bases, with 18 bases between them. Germline CDR1 is GTSNPN and CDR2 is SVGIG (reference sequence). The CDR3 runs to 14 residues.